The following is a T cell receptor (beta chain) sequence with its context. Its antigen remains unidentified. This specimen belongs to a study of blood T cells in healthy people across ages. Whole-study findings and limits: Relative to aged donors, long-lived donors carried more naive CD4+ cells and displayed higher diversity.

Researchers isolated at least 6 million PBMCs per sample. The use of a sample-barcoded 5' primer and a J-beta primer mix characterized a second PCR of roughly 7 to 11 cycles. MiXCR, run by TCRdb on the 5' RACE reads, gives a single entry per CDR3 protein. Of 750,000 to 1,000,000 distinct CDR3 sequences detected, around 29% appear once; the ten largest clones hold more than 8.5%. The CDR3 consists of 15 residues. V shed 3 bases and J shed 7 bases, with 18 bases lying between them. Germline lookup yields CDR1 PRHDT and CDR2 FYEKMQ (reference sequence). The sample also formed part of further work on T cells of mothers and their children. As that study records: With unrelated pairs as the comparison, related mother-child pairs had a slightly higher overlap that was not significant.

The TCR originated in a woman between 40 and 55 years old in good health. The rearrangement links TRBV13 to TRBJ1-2, with D perhaps matching TRBD1 (6 bases). Sequencing was carried out using blood. Written as DNA, the CDR3 is TGTGCCAGCAGCTTGGTCTCTATCCGGGGGGCTGGCTACACCTTC. Protein product: CASSLVSIRGAGYTF.